This entry concerns a single T cell receptor (beta chain). 60 Vbeta and 13 Jbeta primers were used in PCR. TCRdb's table, derived via immunoSEQ multiplex PCR, lists solely in-frame clones and lacks some. The sample includes 95,000 to 150,000 clones, roughly four fifths of them seen just once. The data were taken from a study of cytomegalovirus exposure and HLA in healthy donors. The material sequenced was PBMCs. The clonotype was recovered from a man younger than 35 in good health and CMV-seronegative.

The CDR3 sequence is CATSPGADTSGANVLTF. The DNA for the CDR3 is TGTGCCACCAGCCCGGGAGCAGATACCTCTGGGGCCAACGTCCTGACTTTC. J is TRBJ2-6 and V is TRBV15; D perhaps matches TRBD2 (6 bases). With 5 bases removed from V and 0 bases from J, the gap between germline ends came to 14 bases. The CDR3 has 17 amino acids. Germline V gene lookup returns CDR1 LNHNV and CDR2 YYDKDF (reference sequence).